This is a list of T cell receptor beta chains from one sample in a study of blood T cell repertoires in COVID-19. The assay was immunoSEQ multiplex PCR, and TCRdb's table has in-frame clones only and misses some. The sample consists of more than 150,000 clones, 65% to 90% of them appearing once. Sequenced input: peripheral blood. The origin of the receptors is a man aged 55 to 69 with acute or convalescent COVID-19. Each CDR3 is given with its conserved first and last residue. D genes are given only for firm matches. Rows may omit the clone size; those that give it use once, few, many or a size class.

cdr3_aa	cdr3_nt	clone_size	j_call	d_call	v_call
CASSYTGSNGSPLHF	TGTGCCAGCAGCTACACCGGGTCCAACGGTTCACCCCTCCACTTT	.	TRBJ1-6	.	TRBV7-2
CASSLGPPNEQFF	TGTGCCAGCAGCTTAGGGCCGCCCAATGAGCAGTTCTTC	.	TRBJ2-1	.	TRBV7-3
CSVGDSEKLFF	TGCAGCGTGGGGGACTCTGAAAAACTGTTTTTT	few	TRBJ1-4	.	TRBV29-1
CASSFSSSGTEAFF	TGCGCCAGCAGCTTTAGCAGTTCGGGCACTGAAGCTTTCTTT	.	TRBJ1-1	.	TRBV5-1
CAISDRTGTYGYTF	TGTGCCATCAGTGACCGAACAGGGACCTATGGCTACACCTTC	.	TRBJ1-2	.	TRBV10-3
CASSLAGSDKQFF	TGTGCCAGCAGCTTAGCCGGGTCGGACAAGCAGTTCTTC	once	TRBJ2-1	.	TRBV7-9
CAWSQGRRGEKLFF	TGTGCCTGGAGTCAGGGGCGCAGGGGTGAAAAACTGTTTTTT	.	TRBJ1-4	.	TRBV30
CASSARLAERTGELFF	TGTGCTAGCAGCGCGCGACTAGCGGAGAGGACCGGGGAGCTGTTTTTT	once	TRBJ2-2	TRBD2	TRBV7-7
CASSLMAPGLGTEAFF	TGTGCCAGCAGCTTAATGGCCCCGGGGTTAGGCACTGAAGCTTTCTTT	.	TRBJ1-1	.	TRBV7-3
CASSEGGDTEAFF	TGTGCCAGCAGCGAGGGGGGGGACACTGAAGCTTTCTTT	.	TRBJ1-1	.	TRBV2
CASSLGGSSYEQYF	TGTGCCAGCAGCTTGGGAGGGAGCTCCTACGAGCAGTACTTC	few	TRBJ2-7	.	TRBV5-6
CASNTGDPGELFF	TGTGCCAGCAACACAGGCGACCCCGGGGAGCTGTTTTTT	.	TRBJ2-2	.	TRBV28
CSVGANREGGELFF	TGCAGCGTTGGGGCAAACAGGGAGGGCGGGGAGCTGTTTTTT	.	TRBJ2-2	.	TRBV29-1
CASSPTGTSGSRGEQYF	TGTGCCAGCAGCCCGACCGGGACTAGCGGGAGTAGGGGCGAGCAGTACTTC	.	TRBJ2-7	TRBD2	TRBV28
CASSPVERKSTQYF	TGTGCCAGTAGCCCTGTTGAGAGAAAGAGTACGCAGTATTTT	.	TRBJ2-3	.	TRBV19
CASSRQGTGGYTF	TGTGCCAGCAGTCGACAGGGGACGGGCGGCTACACCTTC	.	TRBJ1-2	TRBD1	TRBV28
CASSMYRLIHGYTF	TGTGCCAGTAGTATGTACAGGCTAATACATGGCTACACCTTC	.	TRBJ1-2	.	TRBV19
CSARNGGGLNTEAFF	TGCAGCGCCCGAAATGGGGGCGGTTTGAACACTGAAGCTTTCTTT	.	TRBJ1-1	.	TRBV29-1
CATSNAGTSAEQFF	TGTGCCACCAGCAACGCAGGGACTAGCGCTGAGCAGTTCTTC	few	TRBJ2-1	TRBD2	TRBV24-1
CASSWGRESTGELFF	TGTGCCAGCAGCTGGGGGCGGGAGAGCACCGGGGAGCTGTTTTTT	.	TRBJ2-2	.	TRBV7-8
CASSRQGQGVTEAFF	TGTGCCAGCAGCCGACAGGGGCAGGGGGTCACTGAAGCTTTCTTT	.	TRBJ1-1	TRBD1	TRBV6-5
CAWRNKAGSYEQYF	TGTGCCTGGAGGAACAAAGCGGGCTCCTACGAGCAGTACTTC	.	TRBJ2-7	.	TRBV30
CASSQTGGYTEAFF	TGTGCCAGCTCTCAGACCGGCGGTTACACTGAAGCTTTCTTT	.	TRBJ1-1	.	TRBV18
CATSDPMTGGEAFF	TGTGCCACCAGTGACCCGATGACAGGGGGTGAAGCTTTCTTT	.	TRBJ1-1	TRBD1	TRBV24-1
CASSFTGTSVREQYF	TGTGCCAGCAGCTTTACCGGGACATCCGTCCGCGAGCAGTACTTC	.	TRBJ2-7	.	TRBV11-2
CASSVNPPGETQYF	TGTGCCAGCAGTGTTAATCCCCCGGGAGAGACCCAGTACTTC	.	TRBJ2-5	.	TRBV28
CASSLDGGHYNEQFF	TGCGCCAGCAGCTTGGATGGGGGACACTACAATGAGCAGTTCTTC	few	TRBJ2-1	.	TRBV5-1
CSASRSGSLLSETQYF	TGCAGTGCTAGTCGTAGCGGGAGCCTACTGAGTGAGACCCAGTACTTC	.	TRBJ2-5	TRBD2	TRBV20-1
CASSLGGDREEEGYTF	TGTGCCAGCAGTCTCGGGGGGGACAGGGAAGAGGAAGGCTACACCTTC	.	TRBJ1-2	TRBD1	TRBV28
CASSQAGQPQHF	TGTGCCAGCAGCCAAGCTGGCCAGCCCCAGCATTTT	once	TRBJ1-5	.	TRBV3-1/TRBV3-2
CASSSGTREAGELFF	TGTGCCAGCAGTTCCGGGACTAGAGAGGCCGGGGAGCTGTTTTTT	.	TRBJ2-2	TRBD2	TRBV27
CASSPDSVYGYTF	TGTGCCAGCAGCCCGGACTCCGTCTATGGCTACACCTTC	.	TRBJ1-2	.	TRBV5-4
CASKDRADSPLHF	TGTGCCAGTAAGGACAGGGCCGATTCACCCCTCCACTTT	.	TRBJ1-6	TRBD1	TRBV19
CASSERGVAYNEQFF	TGTGCCAGCAGTGAGAGAGGAGTCGCCTACAATGAGCAGTTCTTC	.	TRBJ2-1	.	TRBV6-1
CASSLAPSTGRNTEAFF	TGTGCCAGCAGCTTAGCCCCTTCGACAGGGAGAAACACTGAAGCTTTCTTT	.	TRBJ1-1	TRBD1	TRBV7-6
CASSQGRGSGRPYNEQFF	TGCGCCAGCAGCCAGGGTAGGGGTAGCGGGAGACCCTACAATGAGCAGTTCTTC	.	TRBJ2-1	TRBD2	TRBV4-1
CASSPAGTNSYEQYF	TGTGCCAGTAGCCCGGCCGGGACTAACTCCTACGAGCAGTACTTC	.	TRBJ2-7	TRBD2	TRBV19